The sequence of this TCR beta chain was determined in a study of PD-1 blockade in classical Hodgkin lymphoma (dated by TCRdb to about 2020). Some background on the complete study: Nivolumab dosing was 3 mg/kg intravenously every 2 weeks, continuing until either disease progression or unacceptable toxicity. The study used TCR beta sequencing and CyTOF to define a peripheral blood immune signature of response to PD-1 blockade in classical Hodgkin lymphoma. Broader findings and caveats from the paper: Trial patients achieving complete response had baseline diversity similar to newly diagnosed patients, whereas partial responders and progressors had significantly lower diversity. A significant rise by C4D1 was seen in CD4+ but not CD8+ TCR diversity (p=0.0027 vs p=0.16), with the rise being most apparent in complete responders (p=0.02). The study was restricted to a single clinical trial cohort, and the causes of repertoire differences, possibly disease activity or prior therapy, were left undefined. Baseline TCR diversity was reported as lower in newly diagnosed patients than in healthy donors, and lower still in relapsed/refractory patients. Patients starting nivolumab less than 1 year after ASCT had lower diversity and were excluded from later analyses to avoid confounding by immune reconstitution.

Sample time point, as interpreted from the label and publication: cycle 2 day 1 (C2D1) of nivolumab. All trial patients had relapsed after autologous stem cell transplantation, with cohorts A, B and C differing in prior brentuximab vedotin exposure. The trial cohort comprised some 60 patients with relapsed/refractory classical Hodgkin lymphoma whose best overall responses were complete response, partial response or progressive disease. Trial patients were treated with single-agent nivolumab in the multi-cohort phase II CheckMate 205 trial. An independent review committee assessed best overall response by applying the 2007 International Working Group response criteria. Trial PBMCs were obtained immediately prior to nivolumab initiation (C1D1) and on therapy at cycle 2 day 1 and cycle 4 day 1. Peripheral blood was collected in 8 mL Vacutainer Cell Preparation Tubes, from which PBMCs were isolated by centrifugation and then cryopreserved.

Genomic DNA was isolated using the Qiagen DNeasy kit from unsorted PBMCs as well as from negatively selected CD4+ and CD8+ fractions. TCR beta CDR3 regions were amplified by immunoSEQ multiplex PCR using primers annealing to V and J segments. A synthetic immune receptor repertoire was used to minimize amplification bias, and any remaining bias was removed computationally after sequencing. Processing in the source paper ran as follows. Custom Python scripts were used to quantify repertoire diversity as the Shannon entropy index. Unsorted, CD4+ and CD8+ repertoires were analyzed separately, except for combined analyses in which CD4+ and CD8+ sequences were merged in silico. Clonal expansion was defined as at least a 2-fold frequency increase after treatment relative to C1D1, with a pseudocount of 0.5 for undetected baseline clones. Singleton clones were defined as clones with 0 or 1 copy at C1D1, and non-singleton clones were defined as clones with 2 or more copies. Clones expanded in unsorted samples were assigned a CD4+, CD8+ or unknown annotation through matching of protein sequences in sorted samples from the same patient. Wilcoxon tests on paired samples were used to test changes in diversity from C1D1 to C4D1. The table was pulled from immuneACCESS by TCRdb, which kept in-frame rearrangements only. Such tables lose some clones; where checked, under half of the loss comes from unresolved V genes, and the rest has no known cause. Clone size and the V and J calls come from that table; the DNA yielded D and trimming. The sample data list under 30,000 clones, and 82% of these were observed just once. The top ten clonotypes cover around a tenth of the sample.

For this clone: The target of this receptor is not known. No qualities accompany the bases; no much larger clone lies one base away.

The germline V gene gives CDR1 as LGHNA and CDR2 as YSLEER. After removal of 0 bases from V and 2 bases from J, the junction retains 13 bases not matched to a gene. Reading from cysteine to phenylalanine, the CDR3 counts 19 amino acids. The kept DNA is CDR3 alone, 57 bases in frame from the first base. In this chain, TRBV4-3 is recombined with TRBJ2-7, and 10 bases in between align with TRBD2. The sample here was peripheral blood mononuclear cells (PBMCs), taken before the second cycle of nivolumab. This receptor was obtained from a human donor with classical Hodgkin lymphoma. The CDR3 amino acid sequence is: CASSQERSSGSQGTYEQYF. The nucleotides read TGCGCCAGCAGCCAAGAAAGGTCTAGCGGGAGTCAAGGCACCTACGAGCAGTACTTC.